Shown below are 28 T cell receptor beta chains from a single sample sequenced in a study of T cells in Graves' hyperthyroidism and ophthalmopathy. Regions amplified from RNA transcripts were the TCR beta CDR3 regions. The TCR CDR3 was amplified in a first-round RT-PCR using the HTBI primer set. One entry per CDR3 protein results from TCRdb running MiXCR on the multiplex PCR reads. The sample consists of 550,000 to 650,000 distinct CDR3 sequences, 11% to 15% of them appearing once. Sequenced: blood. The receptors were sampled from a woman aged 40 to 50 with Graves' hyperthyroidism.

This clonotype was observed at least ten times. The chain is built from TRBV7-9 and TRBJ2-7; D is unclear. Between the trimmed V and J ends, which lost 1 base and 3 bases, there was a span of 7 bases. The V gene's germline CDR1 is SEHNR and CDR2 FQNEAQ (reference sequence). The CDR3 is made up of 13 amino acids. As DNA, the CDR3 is TGTGCCAGCAGCTTAGGTAACTTCTACGAGCAGTACTTC. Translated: CASSLGNFYEQYF.

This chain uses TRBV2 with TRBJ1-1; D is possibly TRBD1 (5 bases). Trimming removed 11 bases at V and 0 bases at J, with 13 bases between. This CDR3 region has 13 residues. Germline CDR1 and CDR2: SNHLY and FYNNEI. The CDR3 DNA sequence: TGTGCCGCCAGGGAATCCTTGAACACTGAAGCTTTCTTT. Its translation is CAARESLNTEAFF.

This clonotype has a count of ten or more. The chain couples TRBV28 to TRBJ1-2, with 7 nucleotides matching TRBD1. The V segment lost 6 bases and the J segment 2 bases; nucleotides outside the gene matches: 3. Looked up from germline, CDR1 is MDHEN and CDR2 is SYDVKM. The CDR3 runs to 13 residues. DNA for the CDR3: TGTGCCAGCAGCGACAGGGCCAACTATGGCTACACCTTC. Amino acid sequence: CASSDRANYGYTF.

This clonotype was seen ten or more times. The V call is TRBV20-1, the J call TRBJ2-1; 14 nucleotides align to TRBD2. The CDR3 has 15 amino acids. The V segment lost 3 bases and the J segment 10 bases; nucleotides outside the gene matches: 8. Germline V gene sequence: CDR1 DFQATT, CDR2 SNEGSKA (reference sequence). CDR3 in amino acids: CSASQGLAGGGEQFF. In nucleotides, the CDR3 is TGCAGTGCTAGTCAAGGACTAGCGGGAGGAGGGGAGCAGTTCTTC.

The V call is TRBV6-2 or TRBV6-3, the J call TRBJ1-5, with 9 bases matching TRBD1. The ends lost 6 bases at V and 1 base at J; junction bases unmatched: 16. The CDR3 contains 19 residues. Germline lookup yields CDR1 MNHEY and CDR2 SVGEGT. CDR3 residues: CASSHRTGAASTSNQPQHF. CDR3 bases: TGTGCCAGCAGCCACAGGACAGGGGCAGCCTCGACGAGCAATCAGCCCCAGCATTTT.

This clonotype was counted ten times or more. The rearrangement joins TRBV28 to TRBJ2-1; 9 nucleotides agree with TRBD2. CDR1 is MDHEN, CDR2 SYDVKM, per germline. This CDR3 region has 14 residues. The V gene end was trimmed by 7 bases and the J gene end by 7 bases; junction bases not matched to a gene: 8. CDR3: CASIYAGGENEQFF. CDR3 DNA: TGTGCCAGCATATATGCGGGAGGGGAGAATGAGCAGTTCTTC.

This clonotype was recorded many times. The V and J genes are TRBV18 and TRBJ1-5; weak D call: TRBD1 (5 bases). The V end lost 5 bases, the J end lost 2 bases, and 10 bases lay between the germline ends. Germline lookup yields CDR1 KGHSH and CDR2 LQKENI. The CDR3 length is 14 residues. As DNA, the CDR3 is TGTGCCAGCTCAAACCAGGGTGGCAATCAGCCCCAGCATTTT. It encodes CASSNQGGNQPQHF.

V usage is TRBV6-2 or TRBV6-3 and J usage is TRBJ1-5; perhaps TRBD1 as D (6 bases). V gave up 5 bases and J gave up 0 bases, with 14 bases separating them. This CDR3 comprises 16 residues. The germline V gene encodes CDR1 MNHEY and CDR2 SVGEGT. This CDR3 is CASSVRQDLSNQPQHF. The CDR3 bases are TGTGCCAGCAGTGTTAGACAGGATCTTAGCAATCAGCCCCAGCATTTT.

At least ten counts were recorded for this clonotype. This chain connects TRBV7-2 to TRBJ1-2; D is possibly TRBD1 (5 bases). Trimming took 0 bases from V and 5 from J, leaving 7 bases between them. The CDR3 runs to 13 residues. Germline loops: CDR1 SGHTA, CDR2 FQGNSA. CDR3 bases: TGTGCCAGCAGCTTAGCAGGGGAATATGGCTACACCTTC. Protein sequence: CASSLAGEYGYTF.

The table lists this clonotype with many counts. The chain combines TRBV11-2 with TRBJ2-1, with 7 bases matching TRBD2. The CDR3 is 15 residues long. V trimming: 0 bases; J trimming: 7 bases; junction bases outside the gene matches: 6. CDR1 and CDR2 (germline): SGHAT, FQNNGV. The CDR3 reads CASSLEAGITNEQFF. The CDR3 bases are TGTGCCAGCAGCTTAGAAGCGGGAATTACTAATGAGCAGTTCTTC.

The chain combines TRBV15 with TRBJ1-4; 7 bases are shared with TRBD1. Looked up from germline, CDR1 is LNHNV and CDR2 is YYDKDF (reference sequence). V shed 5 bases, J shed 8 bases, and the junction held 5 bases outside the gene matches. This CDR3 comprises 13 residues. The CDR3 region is CATSGRTGEKLFF. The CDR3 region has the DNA TGTGCCACCAGCGGAAGGACAGGAGAAAAACTGTTTTTT.

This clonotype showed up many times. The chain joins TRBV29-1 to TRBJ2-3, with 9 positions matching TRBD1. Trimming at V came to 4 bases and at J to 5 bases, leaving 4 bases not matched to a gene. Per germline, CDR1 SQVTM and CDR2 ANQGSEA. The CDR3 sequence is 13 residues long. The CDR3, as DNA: TGCAGCGTTGGGGACAGGGCGGGAGATACGCAGTATTTT. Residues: CSVGDRAGDTQYF.

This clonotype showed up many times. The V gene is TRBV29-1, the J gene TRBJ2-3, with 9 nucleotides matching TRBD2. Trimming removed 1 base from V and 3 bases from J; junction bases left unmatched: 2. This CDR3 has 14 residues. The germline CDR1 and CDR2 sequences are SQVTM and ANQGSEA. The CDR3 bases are TGCAGCGTTGAAGGCGGGAGGGGGACAGATACGCAGTATTTT. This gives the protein CSVEGGRGTDTQYF.

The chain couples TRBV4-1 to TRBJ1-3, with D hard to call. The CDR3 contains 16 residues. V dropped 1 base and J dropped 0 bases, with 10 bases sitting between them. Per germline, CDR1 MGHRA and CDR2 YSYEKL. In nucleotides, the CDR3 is TGCGCCAGCAGCCAAGGGAGCTGGGGCTCTGGAAACACCATATATTTT. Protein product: CASSQGSWGSGNTIYF.

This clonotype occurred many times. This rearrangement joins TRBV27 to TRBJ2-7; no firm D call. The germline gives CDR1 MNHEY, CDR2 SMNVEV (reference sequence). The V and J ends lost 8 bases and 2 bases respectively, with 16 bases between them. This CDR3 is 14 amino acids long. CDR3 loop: CASAIMGLTYEQYF. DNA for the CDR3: TGTGCCAGCGCAATTATGGGTCTCACCTACGAGCAGTACTTC.

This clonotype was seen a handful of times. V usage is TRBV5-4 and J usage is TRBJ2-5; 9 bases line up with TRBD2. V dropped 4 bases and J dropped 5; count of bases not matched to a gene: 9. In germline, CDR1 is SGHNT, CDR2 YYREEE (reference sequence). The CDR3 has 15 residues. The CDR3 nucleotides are TGTGCCAGCAGCCTAGTAGCGGGAGAGGGTGAGACCCAGTACTTC. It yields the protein CASSLVAGEGETQYF.

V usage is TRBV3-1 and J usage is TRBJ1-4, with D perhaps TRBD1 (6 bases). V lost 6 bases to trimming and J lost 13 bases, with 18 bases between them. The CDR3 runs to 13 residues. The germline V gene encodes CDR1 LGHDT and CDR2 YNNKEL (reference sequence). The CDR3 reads CASSPGHPVGLFF. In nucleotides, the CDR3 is TGTGCCAGCAGTCCGGGACACCCTGTTGGACTGTTTTTT.

This chain's CDR3 is CASIEDRWSGELFF. The CDR3 nucleotides are TGTGCCAGCATTGAGGACAGGTGGTCCGGGGAGCTGTTTTTT. V is TRBV2 and J is TRBJ2-2, with 7 bases matching TRBD1. V trimming: 7 bases; J trimming: 6 bases; junction bases outside the gene matches: 8. Per germline, CDR1 SNHLY and CDR2 FYNNEI. This CDR3 is 14 amino acids long.

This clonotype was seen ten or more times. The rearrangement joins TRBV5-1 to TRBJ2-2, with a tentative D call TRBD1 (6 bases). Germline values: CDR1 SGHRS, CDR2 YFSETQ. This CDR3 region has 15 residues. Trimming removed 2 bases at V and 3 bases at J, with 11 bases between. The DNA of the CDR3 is TGCGCCAGCAGCTTTGGGGGCGATGACACCGGGGAGCTGTTTTTT. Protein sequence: CASSFGGDDTGELFF.

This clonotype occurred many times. CDR3 residues: CASGEFTDTQYF. CDR3 sequence (DNA): TGTGCTAGTGGAGAGTTTACAGATACGCAGTATTTT. This chain joins TRBV12-5 and TRBJ2-3; D remains unclear. Germline V gene sequence: CDR1 LGHNT, CDR2 FRNRAP. The CDR3 contains 12 residues. The V and J ends lost 6 bases and 3 bases respectively, with 7 bases between them.

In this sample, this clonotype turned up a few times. CDR3 in amino acids: CSAAGDSLFSTDTQYF. Here the CDR3 DNA reads TGCAGTGCTGCCGGGGACAGTTTGTTTAGCACAGATACGCAGTATTTT. The chain employs TRBV20-1 and TRBJ2-3, with 7 bases aligning to TRBD1. The CDR3 loop spans 16 amino acids. Trimming at V came to 5 bases and at J to 0 bases, leaving 11 bases not matched to a gene. Looked up from germline, CDR1 is DFQATT and CDR2 is SNEGSKA (reference sequence).

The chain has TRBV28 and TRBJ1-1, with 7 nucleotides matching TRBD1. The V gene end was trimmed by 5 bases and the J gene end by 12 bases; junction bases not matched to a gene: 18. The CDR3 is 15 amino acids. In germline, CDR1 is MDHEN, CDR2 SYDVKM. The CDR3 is CASSLIGQALEGTFF. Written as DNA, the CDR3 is TGTGCCAGCAGTCTCATCGGACAGGCCCTCGAGGGGACTTTCTTT. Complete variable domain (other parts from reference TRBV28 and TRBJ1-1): DVKVTQSSRYLVKRTGEKVFLECVQDMDHENMFWYRQDPGLGLRLIYFSYDVKMKEKGDIPEGYSVSREKKERFSLILESASTNQTSMYLCASSLIGQALEGTFFGQGTRLTVV.

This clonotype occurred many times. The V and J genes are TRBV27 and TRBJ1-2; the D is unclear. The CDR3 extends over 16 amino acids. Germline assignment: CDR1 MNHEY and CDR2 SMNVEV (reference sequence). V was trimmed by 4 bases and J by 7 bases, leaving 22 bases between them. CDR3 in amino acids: CASSSLADGGRLGYTF. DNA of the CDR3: TGTGCCAGCAGTTCACTTGCGGACGGAGGTCGTCTTGGCTACACCTTC.

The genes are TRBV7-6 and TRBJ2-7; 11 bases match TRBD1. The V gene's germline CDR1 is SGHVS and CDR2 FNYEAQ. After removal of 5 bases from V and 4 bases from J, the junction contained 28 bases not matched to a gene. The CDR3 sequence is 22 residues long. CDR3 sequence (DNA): TGTGCCAGCAGCCACCGTAGGACAGGGGGCCCTCCCCTCTGGCAACGGGATTACGAGCAGTACTTC. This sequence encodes CASSHRRTGGPPLWQRDYEQYF.

The CDR3 reads CASRPILAAYNEQFF. CDR3 in DNA: TGTGCCAGCAGACCCATCTTAGCGGCCTACAATGAGCAGTTCTTC. V usage is TRBV5-6 and J usage is TRBJ2-1, with D tentatively TRBD2 (6 bases). Trimming removed 5 bases from V and 2 bases from J, with 14 bases in between. The CDR3 spans 15 residues. CDR1 and CDR2 (germline): SGHDT, YYEEEE.

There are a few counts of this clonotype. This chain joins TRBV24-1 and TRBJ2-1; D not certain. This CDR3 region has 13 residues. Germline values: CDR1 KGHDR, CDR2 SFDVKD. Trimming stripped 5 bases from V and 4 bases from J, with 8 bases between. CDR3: CATSGTAYNEQFF. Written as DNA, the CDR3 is TGTGCCACCAGTGGAACAGCTTACAATGAGCAGTTCTTC.

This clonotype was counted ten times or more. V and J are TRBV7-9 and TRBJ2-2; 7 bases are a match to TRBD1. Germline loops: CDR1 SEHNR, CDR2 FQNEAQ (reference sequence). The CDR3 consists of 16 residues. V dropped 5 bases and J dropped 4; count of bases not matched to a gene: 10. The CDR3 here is CASSEITGASTGELFF. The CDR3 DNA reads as TGTGCCAGCAGCGAGATTACAGGGGCGAGCACCGGGGAGCTGTTTTTT. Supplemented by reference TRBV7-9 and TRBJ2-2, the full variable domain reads DTGVSQNPRHKITKRGQNVTFRCDPISEHNRLYWYRQTLGQGPEFLTYFQNEAQLEKSRLLSDRFSAERPKGSFSTLEIQRTEQGDSAMYLCASSEITGASTGELFFGEGSRLTVL.

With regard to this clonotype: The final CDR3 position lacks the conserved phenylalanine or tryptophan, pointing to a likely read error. The CDR3 loop is CASSLGGGTANYNEQFL. The CDR3, as DNA: TGCGCCAGCAGCTTGGGTGGGGGGACAGCGAATTACAATGAGCAGTTCCTC. This chain uses TRBV5-1 with TRBJ2-1, with D possibly being TRBD1 (7 bases). CDR1 and CDR2 (germline): SGHRS, YFSETQ. V lost 0 bases, J lost 4 bases, and 17 bases lay in between. The CDR3 totals 17 residues.